The clone carrying this T cell receptor beta chain was counted ten times or more. Its antigen is currently unknown. This sample is part of a study of molecular identifiers for immune sequencing clone quantification. Study-wide results and caveats: Single-cell amounts of spiked Jurkat TCR RNA were reportedly detectable among over 900,000 naive cells.

Libraries for naive CD8 T cells, which were made from approximately 20,000 to 980,000 sorted cells, drew on 10%, 30% or 50% of the RNA. Naive CD8 T cells were FACS-sorted by CD8+CD4-CCR7+CD45RA+ markers. Previously described methods with listed TCR primers produced the bulk TCR libraries. TCRdb recomputed calls from the PCR reads with MiXCR, one row per CDR3 protein. Of approximately 90,000 distinct CDR3 sequences listed, more than 20% were seen once; the top ten hold more than 0.8%. V was clipped by 4 bases and J by 6 bases; unmatched bases: 5. The V gene's germline CDR1 is MNHEY and CDR2 SMNVEV (reference sequence). The CDR3 has 15 amino acids.

This TCR derives from a human donor in good health. Some libraries in this study had Jurkat cell RNA spiked in. Sequenced material: naive CD8+ T cells from blood, with Jurkat cell RNA spiked in. Subset reported: FACS-sorted CD8+CD4-CCR7+CD45RA+ naive T cells. The genes are TRBV27 and TRBJ2-1; 11 bases line up with TRBD2. CDR3 sequence reads: CASSSLLAGVNEQFF. For the CDR3, the DNA is TGTGCCAGCAGTTCACTACTAGCGGGAGTCAATGAGCAGTTCTTC.